These T cell receptor beta chains were read from a single sample in a study of blood T cells in healthy people across ages. One entry per CDR3 protein results from TCRdb running MiXCR on the 5' RACE reads. The sample holds fewer than 700,000 distinct CDR3 sequences, around 38% seen once. Specimen: blood. These TCRs come from a man of 80 years or more in good health. Each CDR3 is given with its conserved first and last residue. Each record gives: D gene, J gene, clone size, V gene, CDR3 protein, CDR3 DNA. A D gene is named only where the DNA matches it firmly. Some rows mark clone size as missing; the rest say once, few, many or name a class of expanded clone.

- TRBJ2-1 - TRBV9 CASSVDPGRGDERFF TGTGCCAGCAGCGTGGATCCCGGGAGAGGCGATGAGCGGTTCTTC
- TRBJ2-3 - TRBV6-2/TRBV6-3 CASSRDRPTDTQYF TGTGCCAGCAGTAGGGATCGGCCCACAGATACGCAGTATTTT
TRBD2 TRBJ2-7 - TRBV11-3 CASSQRLAGVSYNEQYF TGTGCCAGCAGCCAGAGACTAGCGGGGGTATCCTACAATGAGCAGTACTTC
- TRBJ2-7 few TRBV7-2 CASSLAPGTPPPGYEQYF TGTGCCAGCAGCTTAGCCCCCGGGACACCACCCCCCGGTTACGAGCAGTACTTC
TRBD1 TRBJ1-5 few TRBV29-1 CSARTGGFNQPQHF TGCAGCGCTCGGACAGGGGGCTTCAATCAGCCCCAGCATTTT
- TRBJ2-5 few TRBV28 CASSKYSEGETQYF TGTGCCAGCAGCAAATATAGCGAGGGGGAGACCCAGTACTTC
- TRBJ2-2 - TRBV28 CAESKGPNTGELFF TGTGCTGAAAGTAAAGGTCCTAACACCGGGGAGCTGTTTTTT
TRBD1 TRBJ2-1 - TRBV25-1 CASRDRGNEQFF TGTGCCAGCAGGGACAGGGGGAATGAGCAGTTCTTC
TRBD1 TRBJ2-3 - TRBV15 CATRTTGASTDTQYF TGTGCCACCCGTACGACAGGGGCTAGCACAGATACGCAGTATTTT
- TRBJ2-3 - TRBV6-2/TRBV6-3 CASSLPGISTDTQYF TGTGCCAGTTCCCTCCCCGGGATAAGCACAGATACGCAGTATTTT
TRBD2 TRBJ2-5 - TRBV20-1 CSAIDQSGRAYGQYF TGCAGTGCGATCGACCAGAGCGGGAGAGCTTACGGTCAGTACTTC
TRBD1 TRBJ2-1 - TRBV28 CASSLWRTGGSETQFF TGTGCCAGCAGTTTATGGAGGACAGGGGGCTCAGAGACCCAGTTCTTC
- TRBJ1-5 few TRBV2 CASSGQGSGNQPQHF TGTGCCAGCTCCGGGCAGGGGTCGGGAAATCAGCCCCAGCATTTT
- TRBJ2-5 - TRBV7-6 CASSLFRETQYF TGTGCCAGCAGCTTGTTCAGGGAGACCCAGTACTTC
- TRBJ2-7 few TRBV6-2/TRBV6-3 CASSYFTGSEQYF TGTGCCAGCAGTTACTTCACCGGGAGCGAGCAGTACTTC
TRBD1 TRBJ2-1 - TRBV6-5 CASSHGWDRKYNEQFF TGTGCCAGCAGCCACGGTTGGGACAGAAAATACAATGAGCAGTTCTTC
- TRBJ1-4 - TRBV7-9 CASSPGVATNEKLFF TGTGCCAGCAGCCCAGGGGTTGCAACTAATGAAAAACTGTTTTTT
- TRBJ1-1 - TRBV5-1 CASSFSLVRDTEAFF TGCGCCAGCAGCTTCAGTCTAGTGAGGGACACTGAAGCTTTCTTT
- TRBJ2-5 - TRBV10-3 CAISDKETQYF TGTGCCATCAGTGACAAAGAGACCCAGTACTTC
TRBD2 TRBJ2-1 - TRBV29-1 CSAAAVGRVASGLSYNEQFF TGCAGCGCCGCGGCAGTGGGCAGGGTGGCTAGCGGGTTGTCGTACAATGAGCAGTTCTTC
- TRBJ2-1 few TRBV20-1 CSARDSQNNEQFF TGCAGTGCTAGAGATAGCCAGAACAATGAGCAGTTCTTC
- TRBJ1-5 few TRBV28 CASSPGGGEQPQHF TGTGCCAGCAGCCCCGGGGGGGGCGAGCAGCCCCAGCATTTT
TRBD2 TRBJ2-2 - TRBV12-3/TRBV12-4 CASSGRLAGTGELFF TGTGCCAGCAGTGGGCGACTAGCGGGGACCGGGGAGCTGTTTTTT
TRBD2 TRBJ2-3 - TRBV7-2 CASSPAGGQDTQYF TGTGCCAGTAGCCCCGCGGGGGGGCAAGATACGCAGTATTTT
- TRBJ2-1 - TRBV5-8 CASSLAVGNEQFF TGTGCCAGCAGCTTGGCTGTCGGGAATGAGCAGTTCTTC
TRBD1 TRBJ2-1 - TRBV4-3 CASSQELGQSTYNEQFF TGCGCCAGCAGCCAAGAGTTGGGACAGTCAACCTACAATGAGCAGTTCTTC
TRBD1 TRBJ2-7 - TRBV6-2/TRBV6-3 CASRPGQFSYEQYF TGTGCCAGCAGGCCGGGACAGTTCTCCTACGAGCAGTACTTC
TRBD2 TRBJ2-1 once TRBV5-8 CASSTGGRYNEQFF TGTGCCAGCAGTACGGGGGGGCGATATAATGAGCAGTTCTTC
TRBD2 TRBJ2-3 few TRBV24-1 CATSAGLAGSTDTQYF TGTGCCACCAGTGCCGGACTAGCGGGTAGCACAGATACGCAGTATTTT
- TRBJ1-1 few TRBV7-9 CASSIGTPNTEAFF TGTGCCAGCAGCATCGGGACACCGAACACTGAAGCTTTCTTT
- TRBJ2-1 many TRBV6-1 CASSERGSGYNEQFF TGTGCCAGCAGTGAACGGGGGTCCGGTTACAATGAGCAGTTCTTC
- TRBJ2-1 - TRBV20-1 CSKQRTGDHNEQFF TGCAGCAAACAAAGGACGGGAGACCACAATGAGCAGTTCTTC
TRBD2 TRBJ2-5 - TRBV11-2 CASSRRLAGGMETQYF TGTGCCAGCAGCCGAAGACTAGCGGGAGGGATGGAGACCCAGTACTTC
TRBD1 TRBJ1-2 few TRBV20-1 CSATKSGQSAGGYTF TGCAGTGCTACCAAGTCGGGACAGAGCGCTGGGGGCTACACCTTC
TRBD2 TRBJ2-1 - TRBV20-1 CSARTSGSYNEQFF TGCAGTGCTCGGACTAGCGGTTCCTACAATGAGCAGTTCTTC
- TRBJ2-1 - TRBV19 CASSSEGYNEQFF TGTGCCAGTAGTAGCGAGGGGTACAATGAGCAGTTCTTC
TRBD1 TRBJ2-3 few TRBV24-1 CATGGQGASDTQYF TGTGCCACCGGGGGGCAGGGGGCATCAGATACGCAGTATTTT
- TRBJ1-1 few TRBV10-3 CAIRPAGEEAFF TGTGCCATCAGGCCTGCGGGGGAGGAAGCTTTCTTT